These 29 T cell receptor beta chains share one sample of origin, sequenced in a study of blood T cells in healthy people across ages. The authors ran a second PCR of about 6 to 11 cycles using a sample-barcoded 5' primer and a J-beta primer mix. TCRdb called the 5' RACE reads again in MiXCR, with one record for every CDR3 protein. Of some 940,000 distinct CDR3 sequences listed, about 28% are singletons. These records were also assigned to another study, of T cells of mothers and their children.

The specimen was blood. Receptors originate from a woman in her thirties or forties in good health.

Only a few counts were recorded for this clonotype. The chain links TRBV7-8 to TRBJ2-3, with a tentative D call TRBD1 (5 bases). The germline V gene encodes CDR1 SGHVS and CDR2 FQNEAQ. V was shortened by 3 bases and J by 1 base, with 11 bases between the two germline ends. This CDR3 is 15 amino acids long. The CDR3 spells CASSLLRVGTDTQYF. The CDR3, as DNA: TGTGCCAGCAGCTTGCTCAGGGTCGGCACAGATACGCAGTATTTT. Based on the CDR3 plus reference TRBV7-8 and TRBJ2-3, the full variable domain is GAGVSQSPRYKVAKRGQDVALRCDPISGHVSLFWYQQALGQGPEFLTYFQNEAQLDKSGLPSDRFFAERPEGSVSTLKIQRTQQEDSAVYLCASSLLRVGTDTQYFGPGTRLTVL.

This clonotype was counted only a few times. CDR3 loop: CASSLKGRTSSYEQYF. The CDR3 region has the DNA TGTGCCAGCAGCTTAAAGGGCAGGACCAGCTCCTACGAGCAGTACTTC. The chain uses TRBV11-2 and TRBJ2-7, with D unresolved. V shed 2 bases and J shed 0 bases, with 14 bases lying between them. The CDR3 runs 16 residues. In germline, CDR1 is SGHAT, CDR2 FQNNGV.

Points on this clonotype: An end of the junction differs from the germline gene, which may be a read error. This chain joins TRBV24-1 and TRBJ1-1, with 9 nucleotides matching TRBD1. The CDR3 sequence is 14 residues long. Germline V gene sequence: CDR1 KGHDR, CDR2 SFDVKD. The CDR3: CAASLTGGQSEAFF. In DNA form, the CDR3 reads TGTGCCGCCAGTCTGACAGGGGGTCAGAGTGAAGCTTTCTTT.

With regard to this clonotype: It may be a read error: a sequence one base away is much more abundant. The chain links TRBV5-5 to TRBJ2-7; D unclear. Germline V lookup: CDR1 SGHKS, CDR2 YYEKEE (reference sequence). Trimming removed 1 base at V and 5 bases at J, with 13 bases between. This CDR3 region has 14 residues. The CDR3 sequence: CASSLSPSTHEQYF. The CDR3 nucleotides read TGTGCCAGCAGCTTGTCGCCGAGCACCCACGAGCAGTACTTC. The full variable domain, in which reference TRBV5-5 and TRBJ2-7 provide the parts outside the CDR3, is DAGVTQSPTHLIKTRGQQVTLRCSPISGHKSVSWYQQVLGQGPQFIFQYYEKEERGRGNFPDRFSARQFPNYSSELNVNALLLGDSALYLCASSLSPSTHEQYFGPGTRLTVT.

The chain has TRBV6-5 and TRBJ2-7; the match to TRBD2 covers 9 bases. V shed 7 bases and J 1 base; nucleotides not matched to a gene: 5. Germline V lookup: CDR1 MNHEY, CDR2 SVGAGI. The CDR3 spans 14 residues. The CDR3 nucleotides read TGTGCCAGCAAACCGACTAGCGGATCCTACGAGCAGTACTTC. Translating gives CASKPTSGSYEQYF.

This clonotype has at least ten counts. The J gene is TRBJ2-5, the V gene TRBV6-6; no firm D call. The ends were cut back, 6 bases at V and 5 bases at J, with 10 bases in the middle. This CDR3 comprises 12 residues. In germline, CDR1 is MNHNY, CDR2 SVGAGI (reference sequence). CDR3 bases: TGTGCCAGCAGAACTAATGGGGAGACCCAGTACTTC. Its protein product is CASRTNGETQYF.

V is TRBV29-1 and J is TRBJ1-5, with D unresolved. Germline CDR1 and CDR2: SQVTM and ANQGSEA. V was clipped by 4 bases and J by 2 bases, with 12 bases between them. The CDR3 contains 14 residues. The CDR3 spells CSVVFGFGNQPQHF. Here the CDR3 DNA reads TGCAGCGTTGTATTCGGGTTTGGCAATCAGCCCCAGCATTTT.

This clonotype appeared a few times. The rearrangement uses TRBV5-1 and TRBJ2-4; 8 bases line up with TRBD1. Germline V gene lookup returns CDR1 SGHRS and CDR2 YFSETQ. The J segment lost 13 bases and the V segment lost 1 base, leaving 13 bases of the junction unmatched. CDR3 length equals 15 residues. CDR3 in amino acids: CASSLTTAGGNEQYF. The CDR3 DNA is TGCGCCAGCAGCTTGACAACGGCAGGGGGCAATGAGCAGTACTTC.

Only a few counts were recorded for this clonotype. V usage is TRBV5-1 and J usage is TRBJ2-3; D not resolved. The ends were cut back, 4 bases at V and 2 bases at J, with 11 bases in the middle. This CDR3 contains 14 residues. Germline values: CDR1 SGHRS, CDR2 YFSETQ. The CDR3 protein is CASSPGKATDTQYF. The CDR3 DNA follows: TGCGCCAGCAGCCCCGGCAAGGCCACAGATACGCAGTATTTT.

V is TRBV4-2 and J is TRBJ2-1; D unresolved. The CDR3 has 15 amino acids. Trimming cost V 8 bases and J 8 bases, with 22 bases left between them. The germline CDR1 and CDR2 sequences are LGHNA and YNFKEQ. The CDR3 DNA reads TGTGCCAGCGGCAATGCAATTGGGTCCTCCGATGAGCAGTTCTTC. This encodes CASGNAIGSSDEQFF.

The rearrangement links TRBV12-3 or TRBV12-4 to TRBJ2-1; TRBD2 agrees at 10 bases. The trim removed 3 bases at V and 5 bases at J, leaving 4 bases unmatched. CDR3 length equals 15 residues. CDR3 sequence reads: CASSFFLAGDNEQFF. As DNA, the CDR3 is TGTGCCAGCAGTTTCTTTCTAGCGGGGGACAATGAGCAGTTCTTC.

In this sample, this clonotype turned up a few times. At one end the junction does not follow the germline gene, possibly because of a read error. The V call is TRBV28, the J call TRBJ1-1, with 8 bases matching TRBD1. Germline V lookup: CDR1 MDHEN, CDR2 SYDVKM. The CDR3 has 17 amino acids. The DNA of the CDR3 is TGTGCCAGCATATCTTTACAGGGGGTGGGAGGGAACGCTGAAGCTTTCTTT. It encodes CASISLQGVGGNAEAFF. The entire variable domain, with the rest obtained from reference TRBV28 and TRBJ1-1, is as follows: DVKVTQSSRYLVKRTGEKVFLECVQDMDHENMFWYRQDPGLGLRLIYFSYDVKMKEKGDIPEGYSVSREKKERFSLILESASTNQTSMYLCASISLQGVGGNAEAFFGQGTRLTVV.

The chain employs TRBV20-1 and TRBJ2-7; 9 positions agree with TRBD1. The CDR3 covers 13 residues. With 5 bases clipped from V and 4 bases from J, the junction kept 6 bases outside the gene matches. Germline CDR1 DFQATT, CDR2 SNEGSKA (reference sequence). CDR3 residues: CSARQGQGYEQYF. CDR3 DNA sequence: TGCAGTGCTCGCCAGGGACAGGGATACGAGCAGTACTTC.

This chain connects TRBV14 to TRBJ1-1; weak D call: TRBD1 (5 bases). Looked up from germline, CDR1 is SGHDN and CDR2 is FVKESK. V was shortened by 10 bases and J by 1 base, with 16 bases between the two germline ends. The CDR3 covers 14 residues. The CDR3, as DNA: TGTGCCACCCAGCCGGGGCTCGGGAACACTGAAGCTTTCTTT. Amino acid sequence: CATQPGLGNTEAFF.

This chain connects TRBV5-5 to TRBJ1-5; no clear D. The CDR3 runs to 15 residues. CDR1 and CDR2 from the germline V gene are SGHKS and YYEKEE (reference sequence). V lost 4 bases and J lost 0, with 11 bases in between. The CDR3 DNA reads TGTGCCAGCAGCCGCAATAGTGATAGCAATCAGCCCCAGCATTTT. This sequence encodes CASSRNSDSNQPQHF.

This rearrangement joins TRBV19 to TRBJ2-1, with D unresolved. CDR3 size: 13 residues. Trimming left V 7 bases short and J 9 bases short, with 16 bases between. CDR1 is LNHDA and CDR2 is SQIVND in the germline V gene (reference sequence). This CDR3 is CASTPRARGEQFF. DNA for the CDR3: TGTGCCAGTACTCCAAGGGCCCGCGGTGAGCAGTTCTTC.

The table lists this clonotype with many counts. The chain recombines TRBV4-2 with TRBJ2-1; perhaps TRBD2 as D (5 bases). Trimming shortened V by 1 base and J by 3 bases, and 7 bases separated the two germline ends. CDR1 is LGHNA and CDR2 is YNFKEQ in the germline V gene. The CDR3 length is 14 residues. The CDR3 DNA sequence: TGTGCCAGCAGCCAAGGCCGGGACTACAATGAGCAGTTCTTC. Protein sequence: CASSQGRDYNEQFF.

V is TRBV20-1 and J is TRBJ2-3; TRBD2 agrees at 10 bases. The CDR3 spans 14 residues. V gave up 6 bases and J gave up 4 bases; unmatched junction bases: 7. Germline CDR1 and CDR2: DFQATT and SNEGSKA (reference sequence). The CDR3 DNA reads TGCAGTGCGGAGCGGGGGGGCCTCTCAGATACGCAGTATTTT. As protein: CSAERGGLSDTQYF.

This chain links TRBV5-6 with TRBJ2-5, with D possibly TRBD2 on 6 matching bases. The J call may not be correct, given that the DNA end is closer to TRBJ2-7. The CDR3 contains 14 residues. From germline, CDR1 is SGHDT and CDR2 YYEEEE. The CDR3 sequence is CASSWGWGGYEQYF. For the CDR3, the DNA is TGTGCCAGCAGCTGGGGGTGGGGAGGATACGAGCAGTACTTC.

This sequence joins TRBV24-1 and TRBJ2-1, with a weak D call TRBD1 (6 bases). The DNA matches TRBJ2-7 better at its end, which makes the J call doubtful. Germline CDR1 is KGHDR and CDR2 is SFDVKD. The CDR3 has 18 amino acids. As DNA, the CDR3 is TGTGCCACCAGTGATCCTTCCGCCGGGACACAGGAATTCAATGAGCAGTACTTC. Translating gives CATSDPSAGTQEFNEQYF.

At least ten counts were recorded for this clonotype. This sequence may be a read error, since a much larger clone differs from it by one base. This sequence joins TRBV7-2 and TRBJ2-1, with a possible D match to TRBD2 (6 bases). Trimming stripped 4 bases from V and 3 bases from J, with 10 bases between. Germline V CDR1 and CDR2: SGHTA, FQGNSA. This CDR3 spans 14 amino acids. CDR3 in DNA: TGTGCCAGCAGCTGCCTAGCGAACTACAATGAGCAGTTCTTC. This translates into CASSCLANYNEQFF.

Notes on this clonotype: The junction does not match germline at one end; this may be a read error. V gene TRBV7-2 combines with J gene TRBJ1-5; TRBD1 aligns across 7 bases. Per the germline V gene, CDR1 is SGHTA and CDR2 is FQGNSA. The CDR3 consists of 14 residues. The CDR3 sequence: CAGSLVGGPVAQHF. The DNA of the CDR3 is TGTGCCGGCAGCTTAGTAGGGGGCCCAGTGGCCCAGCATTTT.

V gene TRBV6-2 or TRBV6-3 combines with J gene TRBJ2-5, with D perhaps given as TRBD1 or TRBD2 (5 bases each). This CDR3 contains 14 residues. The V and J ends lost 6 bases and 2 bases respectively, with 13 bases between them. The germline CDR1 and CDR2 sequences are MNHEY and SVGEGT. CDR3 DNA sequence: TGTGCCAGCAGGGGGGTGGGGCTTCAAGAGACCCAGTACTTC. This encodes CASRGVGLQETQYF.

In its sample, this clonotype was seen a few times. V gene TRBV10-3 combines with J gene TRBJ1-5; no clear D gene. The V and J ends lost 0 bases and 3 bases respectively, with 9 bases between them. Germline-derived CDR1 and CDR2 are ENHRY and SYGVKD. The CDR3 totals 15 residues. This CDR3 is CAISESPAYNQPQHF. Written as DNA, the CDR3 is TGTGCCATCAGTGAGTCGCCAGCGTACAATCAGCCCCAGCATTTT.

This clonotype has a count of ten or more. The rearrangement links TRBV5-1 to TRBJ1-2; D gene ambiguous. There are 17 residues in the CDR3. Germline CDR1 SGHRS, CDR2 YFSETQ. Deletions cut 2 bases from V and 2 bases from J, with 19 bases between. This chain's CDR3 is CASSFSPTDLINYGYTF. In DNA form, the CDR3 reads TGCGCCAGCAGCTTCAGCCCTACGGACCTCATCAACTATGGCTACACCTTC.

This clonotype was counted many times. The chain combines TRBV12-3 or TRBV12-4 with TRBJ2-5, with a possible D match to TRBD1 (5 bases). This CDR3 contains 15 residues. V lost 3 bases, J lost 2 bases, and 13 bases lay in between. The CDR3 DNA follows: TGTGCCAGCAGTTTTACACAGGCCTCACAAGAGACCCAGTACTTC. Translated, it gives CASSFTQASQETQYF.

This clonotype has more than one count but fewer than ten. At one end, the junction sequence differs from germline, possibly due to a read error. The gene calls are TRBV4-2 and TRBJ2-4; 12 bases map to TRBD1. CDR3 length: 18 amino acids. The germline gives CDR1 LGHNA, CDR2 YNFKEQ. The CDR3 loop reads CAGSQLGQGAGKGNIQYF. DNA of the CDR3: TGTGCCGGCAGCCAATTGGGACAGGGGGCGGGAAAGGGGAACATTCAGTACTTC.

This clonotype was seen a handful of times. The CDR3 DNA follows: TGTGCCAGCAGCTTCTTACAGGAGAATGAGCAGTTCTTC. This encodes CASSFLQENEQFF. The chain employs TRBV7-9 and TRBJ2-1, with a possible D match to TRBD1 (5 bases). The CDR3 is 13 amino acids. Germline CDR1 and CDR2: SEHNR and FQNEAQ (reference sequence). The V gene lost 3 bases and the J gene lost 7 bases, with 10 bases spanning the gap.

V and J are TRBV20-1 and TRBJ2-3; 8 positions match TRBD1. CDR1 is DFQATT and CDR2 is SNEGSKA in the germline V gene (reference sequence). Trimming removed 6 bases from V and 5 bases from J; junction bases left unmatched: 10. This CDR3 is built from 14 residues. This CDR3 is CSAGDRTGEDTQYF. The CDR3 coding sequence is TGCAGTGCCGGGGACAGGACGGGAGAAGATACGCAGTATTTT.